Listed below are T cell receptor beta chains from one sample, sequenced in a study of blood T cell repertoires in COVID-19. Here immunoSEQ multiplex PCR was the method, and the copy in TCRdb shows in-frame clones only, minus some. This table holds under 200,000 clones, about 74% found once. The specimen was peripheral blood. Receptors originate from a man aged 55 to 70 with acute or convalescent COVID-19. The CDR3 runs from the conserved cysteine through the conserved F or W. A D gene is named only where the DNA matches it firmly. Expanded clones get a size class; other rows say once, few or many, or leave the size out.

D,V,J,size,CDR3,DNA
TRBD2,TRBV7-3,TRBJ2-1,.,CASSLKRTSGGNEQFF,TGTGCCAGCAGCTTAAAGCGCACTAGCGGGGGAAATGAGCAGTTCTTC
TRBD2,TRBV27,TRBJ2-7,.,CASSRTSVSYEQYF,TGTGCCAGCAGCCGGACTAGCGTTTCCTACGAGCAGTACTTC
TRBD1,TRBV7-9,TRBJ2-7,.,CASSGRTGGNEQYF,TGTGCCAGCAGCGGCAGGACAGGGGGCAACGAGCAGTACTTC
TRBD1,TRBV19,TRBJ1-5,.,CASSPSGTGNQPQHF,TGTGCCAGTAGTCCTTCCGGGACAGGGAATCAGCCCCAGCATTTT
TRBD1,TRBV2,TRBJ1-4,.,CASSGRDSATNEKLFF,TGTGCCAGCAGTGGCCGGGACAGCGCAACTAATGAAAAACTGTTTTTT
.,TRBV27,TRBJ1-2,few,CASSSQGYGYTF,TGTGCCAGCAGTTCACAGGGTTATGGCTACACCTTC
TRBD2,TRBV5-5,TRBJ2-3,.,CASSYRGVRTDTQYF,TGTGCCAGCTCGTATCGGGGGGTGAGGACAGATACGCAGTATTTT
.,TRBV23-1,TRBJ1-1,.,CASSQSGGPHTEAFF,TGCGCCAGCAGTCAATCGGGGGGGCCTCACACTGAAGCTTTCTTT
TRBD1,TRBV30,TRBJ1-2,.,CAWSRQGGYGYTF,TGTGCCTGGAGCAGACAGGGCGGCTATGGCTACACCTTC
.,TRBV4-3,TRBJ1-6,.,CASSPNQGDRSPLHF,TGCGCCAGCAGCCCGAACCAAGGAGATCGTTCACCCCTCCACTTT
.,TRBV12-5,TRBJ2-3,.,CASGPSDTQYF,TGTGCTAGTGGTCCCTCAGATACGCAGTATTTT
.,TRBV19,TRBJ2-3,.,CASIGGAGVGDTQYF,TGTGCCAGTATAGGTGGGGCAGGGGTAGGGGATACGCAGTATTTT
.,TRBV5-6,TRBJ2-7,.,CASSDPLGARPYEQYF,TGTGCCAGCAGCGACCCTCTAGGGGCGAGGCCCTACGAGCAGTACTTC
TRBD1,TRBV10-2,TRBJ2-5,.,CASSGGDRGETQYF,TGCGCCAGCAGTGGGGGGGACAGGGGAGAGACCCAGTACTTC
TRBD2,TRBV5-1,TRBJ2-5,.,CASTRTSGDQETQYF,TGCGCCAGCACTAGGACTAGCGGGGATCAAGAGACCCAGTACTTC
.,TRBV2,TRBJ1-2,.,CASSYTQSSGYTF,TGTGCCAGCAGTTATACTCAATCGAGTGGCTACACCTTC
TRBD1,TRBV4-1,TRBJ2-5,.,CASSLDRGQTQYF,TGCGCCAGCAGCCTCGACAGGGGACAGACCCAGTACTTC
.,TRBV6-5,TRBJ1-3,.,CATLGQGNTIYF,TGTGCCACCCTAGGACAGGGAAACACCATATATTTT
TRBD2,TRBV5-1,TRBJ2-2,.,CASSLEGGDGELFF,TGCGCCAGCAGCTTGGAGGGAGGGGACGGGGAGCTGTTTTTT
.,TRBV3-1/TRBV3-2,TRBJ2-7,.,CASSQAGEQYF,TGTGCCAGCAGCCAAGCGGGAGAGCAGTACTTC
.,TRBV6-5,TRBJ1-1,.,CASRGTLVSEAFF,TGTGCCAGCAGGGGCACCTTGGTCTCTGAAGCTTTCTTT
.,TRBV10-1,TRBJ2-5,.,CASSEYHFPGVETQYF,TGCGCCAGCAGTGAGTACCACTTTCCGGGGGTGGAGACCCAGTACTTC
.,TRBV29-1,TRBJ1-1,.,CSVELTGQGNTEAFF,TGCAGCGTTGAACTTACAGGTCAGGGGAACACTGAAGCTTTCTTT
TRBD1,TRBV6-5,TRBJ1-1,many,CASRSGGLEDTEAFF,TGTGCCAGCAGATCAGGGGGTCTTGAGGACACTGAAGCTTTCTTT
TRBD1,TRBV7-3,TRBJ2-1,once,CASSPDRGQGNEQFF,TGTGCCAGCAGTCCGGACAGGGGGCAGGGGAATGAGCAGTTCTTC
.,TRBV7-9,TRBJ1-4,.,CASSGGSATNEKLFF,TGTGCCAGCAGCGGAGGGAGTGCAACTAATGAAAAACTGTTTTTT
.,TRBV19,TRBJ1-5,few,CASSGSRSAQHF,TGTGCCAGTAGTGGTTCCCGAAGCGCCCAGCATTTT
.,TRBV14,TRBJ2-7,.,CASSHRTVYEQYF,TGTGCCAGCAGCCACCGGACAGTTTACGAGCAGTACTTC
.,TRBV7-2,TRBJ2-7,.,CASSAPQGGGPTEQYF,TGTGCCAGCAGCGCCCCACAGGGCGGGGGCCCTACAGAGCAGTACTTC
TRBD2,TRBV7-8,TRBJ2-5,.,CASSLVSAGGRETQYF,TGTGCCAGCAGCTTAGTGTCCGCGGGGGGCAGAGAGACCCAGTACTTC
.,TRBV4-1,TRBJ2-5,.,CASSQATGSVQTQYF,TGCGCCAGCAGCCAAGCTACAGGGTCTGTACAGACCCAGTACTTC
TRBD1,TRBV29-1,TRBJ2-7,.,CSALTGTGSYEQYF,TGCAGCGCGTTAACCGGGACAGGGTCCTACGAGCAGTACTTC